A selection of T cell receptor beta chains follows, all from one sample in a study of Ad26.COV2.S vaccination and SARS-CoV-2 variants. Produced via immunoSEQ multiplex PCR; TCRdb's table is partial and in-frame only. This table holds around 400,000 clones, about 80% found once. The sequencing here drew on peripheral blood, taken in a trial of Ad26.COV2.S vaccine versus placebo. The receptor set was obtained from a person between 18 and 65 years old who received the Ad26.COV2.S COVID-19 vaccine or a placebo. CDR3s include the opening cysteine and the closing phenylalanine or tryptophan. The D gene is left open where the match is weak. Some rows have no size entry. The others give once, few or many, or a class for an expanded clone.

D gene | J gene | clone size | V gene | CDR3 protein | CDR3 DNA
. | TRBJ1-1 | few | TRBV19 | CASSIIESTEAFF | TGTGCCAGTAGTATTATAGAAAGCACTGAAGCTTTCTTT
. | TRBJ2-2 | . | TRBV11-2 | CASSLGHSNTGELFF | TGTGCCAGCAGCTTGGGACACTCGAACACCGGGGAGCTGTTTTTT
TRBD1 | TRBJ1-5 | . | TRBV7-2 | CASSFTGGSYQPQHF | TGTGCCAGCAGCTTTACAGGGGGGTCTTATCAGCCCCAGCATTTT
TRBD2 | TRBJ2-5 | . | TRBV25-1 | CASSEPSTSGRAKETQYF | TGTGCCAGCAGTGAACCCTCGACTAGCGGGAGGGCCAAAGAGACCCAGTACTTC
. | TRBJ1-5 | . | TRBV7-9 | CASSPPGTSHQPQHF | TGTGCCAGCAGCCCGCCCGGGACATCCCATCAGCCCCAGCATTTT
. | TRBJ2-2 | . | TRBV24-1 | CATSADGNTGELFF | TGTGCCACCAGCGCGGACGGGAACACCGGGGAGCTGTTTTTT
. | TRBJ2-6 | . | TRBV7-9 | CASSLFLGSGANVLTF | TGTGCCAGCAGCCTCTTTCTGGGCTCTGGGGCCAACGTCCTGACTTTC
. | TRBJ2-1 | . | TRBV5-6 | CASSRGGRSYNEQFF | TGTGCCAGCAGCCGAGGCGGCAGGAGCTACAATGAGCAGTTCTTC
. | TRBJ2-7 | few | TRBV19 | CASSIRPLTEQYF | TGTGCCAGTAGTATAAGACCCTTGACCGAGCAGTACTTC
. | TRBJ2-1 | . | TRBV6-5 | CASRPGTLAKGEQFF | TGTGCCAGCAGGCCAGGGACCCTTGCGAAGGGGGAGCAGTTCTTC
TRBD1 | TRBJ1-2 | . | TRBV7-6 | CASSLGTGGSFYGYTF | TGTGCCAGCAGCTTGGGGACAGGGGGGTCCTTCTATGGCTACACCTTC
. | TRBJ2-1 | . | TRBV11-2 | CASSLSVNEQFF | TGTGCCAGCAGCTTATCCGTGAATGAGCAGTTCTTC
. | TRBJ2-1 | . | TRBV4-1 | CASSQGIVGSYNEQFF | TGCGCCAGCAGCCAAGGGATAGTGGGGAGCTACAATGAGCAGTTCTTC
. | TRBJ2-5 | few | TRBV14 | CASSQNSFWRPETQYF | TGTGCCAGCAGCCAAAATTCCTTCTGGCGACCGGAGACCCAGTACTTC
TRBD1 | TRBJ2-3 | . | TRBV4-1 | CASSQGTGRTDTQYF | TGCGCCAGCAGCCAGGGGACAGGGCGGACAGATACGCAGTATTTT
. | TRBJ2-2 | few | TRBV7-2 | CASSRGHTGELFF | TGTGCCAGCAGCCGAGGGCACACCGGGGAGCTGTTTTTT
. | TRBJ2-5 | . | TRBV19 | CASSIQGETQYF | TGTGCCAGTAGTATACAGGGAGAGACCCAGTACTTC
. | TRBJ1-2 | . | TRBV9 | CASSGLGTQLGGYTF | TGTGCCAGCAGCGGCCTGGGAACACAACTCGGGGGCTACACCTTC
TRBD2 | TRBJ2-7 | . | TRBV10-1 | CASQGTSGSYEQYF | TGCGCCAGCCAAGGGACTAGCGGGAGCTACGAGCAGTACTTC
. | TRBJ2-7 | . | TRBV4-1 | CASSLFVFGEQYF | TGCGCCAGCAGTCTATTCGTCTTTGGCGAGCAGTACTTC
. | TRBJ2-7 | few | TRBV7-2 | CASSFGLGTHEQYF | TGTGCCAGCAGCTTCGGCCTAGGAACCCACGAGCAGTACTTC
. | TRBJ1-5 | . | TRBV13 | CASSIRGREYQPQHF | TGTGCCAGCAGCATCCGCGGGAGGGAGTATCAGCCCCAGCATTTT
. | TRBJ2-2 | . | TRBV7-9 | CASSFGDYTGELFF | TGTGCCAGCAGCTTCGGCGATTACACCGGGGAGCTGTTTTTT
. | TRBJ1-2 | . | TRBV6-5 | CASNVPYYGYTF | TGTGCCAGCAATGTGCCTTACTATGGCTACACCTTC
TRBD1 | TRBJ2-5 | . | TRBV11-2 | CASSFLGTGGEETQYF | TGTGCCAGCAGCTTCTTGGGGACAGGGGGCGAAGAGACCCAGTACTTC
TRBD1 | TRBJ1-2 | . | TRBV30 | CAWSAYRDRNYYGYTF | TGTGCCTGGAGTGCCTACCGGGACAGGAACTACTATGGCTACACCTTC
. | TRBJ2-1 | . | TRBV7-9 | CACSPLRTGAYNEQFF | TGTGCCTGCTCCCCCCTCAGAACGGGAGCATACAATGAGCAGTTCTTC